Given below is one T cell receptor beta chain in context. This entry comes from a study of blood T cells in healthy people across ages. CDR3 length equals 15 residues. The V gene lost 5 bases and the J gene lost 0 bases, with 14 bases spanning the gap. In germline, CDR1 is SEHNR, CDR2 FQNEAQ (reference sequence). Researchers collected around 11 milliliters of peripheral blood from every single donor. A J-beta primer mix and a sample-barcoded 5' primer were used in a second PCR of roughly 6 to 11 cycles. MiXCR, applied by TCRdb to the 5' RACE reads, yields one record per CDR3 protein. In the table there are about 780,000 distinct CDR3 sequences, about 42% of which are singletons.

The genes are TRBV7-9 and TRBJ2-7; TRBD1 or TRBD2 may be the D gene (5 bases each). The clonotype was recovered from a man older than 75 in good health. Sequencing was carried out using blood. DNA for the CDR3: TGTGCCAGCAGCCAAGCCGGGGCTAGCTCCTACGAGCAGTACTTC. Amino acids: CASSQAGASSYEQYF.